The next 5 T cell receptor beta chains were all read from a single sample in a study of T-cell reconstitution after alpha-beta-depleted transplantation in children (dated by TCRdb to 2016 to 2018). Libraries came from PCR. Sequencing was carried out with an Illumina HiSeq 2500. TCR library preparation used molecular barcoding, with unique molecular identifiers applied to normalize quantification of the TCRbeta repertoire. TCRdb reworked the public reads: Q25 trimming with fastp, MiXCR clone assembly, productive beta chains retained. Merged by CDR3 protein, the rows form single entries marked with the most common genes and DNA. This sample comprises approximately 290,000 distinct CDR3 sequences, 11% of them detected only once. About a quarter of the sample rests with the top ten. Per the publication, the treatment or condition label means: allogeneic hematopoietic cell transplantation with graft depleted of TCRalphabeta T cells and CD19 B cells.

Sequenced material: peripheral blood, taken 180 days after TCRalphabeta/CD19-depleted stem cell transplant. The origin of the receptors is a male patient aged 2 to 10 who had a stem cell transplant for chronic granulomatous disease, so the T cells may come from the graft donor.

This chain joins TRBV5-1 and TRBJ2-1; 10 bases are a match to TRBD2. The length of the CDR3 is 14 residues. Germline-derived CDR1 and CDR2 are SGHRS and YFSETQ. V was clipped by 8 bases and J by 9 bases; unmatched bases: 11. The CDR3: CASAGLAALGEQFF. For the CDR3, the DNA is TGCGCCAGTGCAGGACTAGCGGCTTTGGGTGAGCAGTTCTTC.

Ten or more counts support this clonotype. The chain is built from TRBV7-8 and TRBJ2-1; TRBD2 agrees at 7 bases. The V and J ends lost 0 bases and 2 bases, in that order; junction bases with no gene match: 1. In germline, CDR1 is SGHVS, CDR2 FQNEAQ. The CDR3 extends over 15 amino acids. CDR3 sequence (DNA): TGTGCCAGCAGCTTAGCTCTAGCGGCCTACAATGAGCAGTTCTTC. Protein sequence: CASSLALAAYNEQFF. The entire variable domain, with the rest obtained from reference TRBV7-8 and TRBJ2-1, is as follows: GAGVSQSPRYKVAKRGQDVALRCDPISGHVSLFWYQQALGQGPEFLTYFQNEAQLDKSGLPSDRFFAERPEGSVSTLKIQRTQQEDSAVYLCASSLALAAYNEQFFGPGTRLTVL.

This clonotype was picked up many times. The chain joins TRBV27 to TRBJ1-2; TRBD1 agrees at 10 bases. Germline CDR1 MNHEY, CDR2 SMNVEV (reference sequence). This CDR3 is built from 14 residues. V lost 4 bases to trimming and J lost 7 bases; unmatched junction nucleotides: 6. CDR3 bases: TGTGCCAGCAGTTCGACAGGGGGCTTTTTTGGCTACACCTTC. Translated, it gives CASSSTGGFFGYTF.

This clonotype was detected ten times or more. The chain links TRBV5-1 to TRBJ2-1, with D tentatively TRBD1 (6 bases). This CDR3 contains 14 residues. Germline assignment: CDR1 SGHRS and CDR2 YFSETQ. V lost 2 bases and J lost 5, with 11 bases in between. This chain's CDR3 is CASSLTTGNNEQFF. CDR3 coding DNA: TGCGCCAGCAGCTTAACGACAGGAAACAATGAGCAGTTCTTC.

This clonotype was recorded at least ten times. The genes are TRBV29-1 and TRBJ1-2, with D maybe TRBD1 (6 bases). The CDR3 is 11 amino acids. Germline CDR1 and CDR2: SQVTM and ANQGSEA. With 6 bases removed from V and 8 bases from J, the gap between germline ends came to 13 bases. The CDR3 nucleotides read TGCAGCGTCGGCAGGGGAAGCGGCTACACCTTC. Its protein is CSVGRGSGYTF. The full variable domain, with the rest looked up from reference TRBV29-1 and TRBJ1-2, is SAVISQKPSRDICQRGTSLTIQCQVDSQVTMMFWYRQQPGQSLTLIATANQGSEATYESGFVIDKFPISRPNLTFSTLTVSNMSPEDSSIYLCSVGRGSGYTFGSGTRLTVV.